This TCR beta chain stems from a study of control samples from healthy donors and cancer patients. The V gene lost 5 bases and the J gene lost 6 bases, with 16 bases spanning the gap. This CDR3 spans 15 amino acids. The germline V gene has CDR1 SGHNT and CDR2 YENEEA. Using immunoSEQ multiplex PCR, the repertoire was profiled, and TCRdb retains in-frame clones only, with some absent. The top ten hold approximately 1.5% of the sample, which has roughly 220,000 clones, roughly 94% seen once. The sample consisted of blood. The chain employs TRBV11-3 and TRBJ2-2, with D hard to call. The TCR was taken from a man aged 45-65 years in good health. The CDR3, as DNA: TGTGCCAGCAGCCCACCTCGGGCGGTCCCCGGGGAGCTGTTTTTT. It is translated as CASSPPRAVPGELFF. Complete variable domain (other parts from reference TRBV11-3 and TRBJ2-2): EAGVVQSPRYKIIEKKQPVAFWCNPISGHNTLYWYLQNLGQGPELLIRYENEEAVDDSQLPKDRFSAERLKGVDSTLKIQPAELGDSAVYLCASSPPRAVPGELFFGEGSRLTVL.